This T cell receptor beta chain derives from a study of shared clonotypes between healthy human individuals. This clone was recorded once. Its antigen is undetermined. Whole-study findings and limits: A small donor pool kept down the genetic and exposure-history diversity that was represented. Exclusively blood specimens were collected; tissue repertoires likely differ. Unshared clonotypes carried lower generation probabilities than those common to all four donors.

CDR1 and CDR2 from the germline V gene are SGHRS and YFSETQ. The CDR3 loop spans 12 amino acids. V lost 4 bases and J 7 bases, leaving 9 bases between the germline ends. Nashville, Tennessee was home to all donors, each a Caucasian adult. Only in-frame clones appear in the TCRdb table, and some are missing; sequencing was by immunoSEQ multiplex PCR. The table has 850,000 to 1,200,000 clones, roughly 70% seen once. Sample: memory CD4+ T cells sorted from blood. Subset noted: CD45RA-negative fraction. This sequence was found in a man in his late teens or twenties in good health. V gene TRBV5-1 combines with J gene TRBJ2-1; D not resolved. CDR3 sequence reads: CASSLQSNEQFF. CDR3 coding DNA: TGCGCCAGCAGCCTGCAAAGTAATGAGCAGTTCTTC. The whole variable domain, filled in from reference TRBV5-1 and TRBJ2-1, reads KAGVTQTPRYLIKTRGQQVTLSCSPISGHRSVSWYQQTPGQGLQFLFEYFSETQRNKGNFPGRFSGRQFSNSRSEMNVSTLELGDSALYLCASSLQSNEQFFGPGTRLTVL.